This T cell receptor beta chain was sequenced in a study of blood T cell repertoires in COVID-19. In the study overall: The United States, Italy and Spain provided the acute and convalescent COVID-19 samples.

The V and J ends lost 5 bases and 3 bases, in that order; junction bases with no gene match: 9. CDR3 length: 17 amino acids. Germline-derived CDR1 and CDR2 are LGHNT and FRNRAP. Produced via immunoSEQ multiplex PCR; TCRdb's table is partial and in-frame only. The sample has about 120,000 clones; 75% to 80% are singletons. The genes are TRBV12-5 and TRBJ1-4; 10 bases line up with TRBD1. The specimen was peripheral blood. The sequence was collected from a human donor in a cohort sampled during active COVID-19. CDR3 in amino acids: CASGPSDRGSANEKLFF. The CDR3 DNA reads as TGTGCTAGTGGTCCCTCGGACAGGGGGTCGGCTAATGAAAAACTGTTTTTT.